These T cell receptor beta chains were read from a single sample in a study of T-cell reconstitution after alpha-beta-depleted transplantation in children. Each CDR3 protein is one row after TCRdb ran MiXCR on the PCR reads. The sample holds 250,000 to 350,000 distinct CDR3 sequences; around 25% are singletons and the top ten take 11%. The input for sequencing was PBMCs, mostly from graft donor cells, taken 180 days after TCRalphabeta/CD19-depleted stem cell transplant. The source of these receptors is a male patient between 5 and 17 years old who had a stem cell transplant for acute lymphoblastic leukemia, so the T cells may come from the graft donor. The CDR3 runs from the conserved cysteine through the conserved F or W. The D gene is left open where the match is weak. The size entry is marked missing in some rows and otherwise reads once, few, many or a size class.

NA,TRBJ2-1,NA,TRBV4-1,TGCGCCAGCAGCCAAGAGACCTCGGAAAAGCAGTTCTTC,CASSQETSEKQFF
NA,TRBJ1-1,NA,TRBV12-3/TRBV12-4,TGTGCCAGCAGTTTCGTCAGTCCCACTGAAGCTTTCTTT,CASSFVSPTEAFF
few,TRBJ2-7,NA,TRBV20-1,TGCAGTGCACGGACTCAGGTCGAGTACGAGCAGTACTTC,CSARTQVEYEQYF
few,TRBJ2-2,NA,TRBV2,TGTGCCAGCAAGAGAGGACTCCAGAACACCGGGGAGCTGTTTTTT,CASKRGLQNTGELFF
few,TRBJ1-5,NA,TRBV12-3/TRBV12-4,TGTGCCAGCACGGGCAGTCGCAATCAGCCCCAGCATTTT,CASTGSRNQPQHF
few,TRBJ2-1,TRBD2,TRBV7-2,TGTGCCAGCAGCTTAGCAGGGAGCGGGGCCCTCTATGAGCAGTTCTTC,CASSLAGSGALYEQFF
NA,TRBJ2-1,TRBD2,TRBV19,TGTGCCAGTAGTACTAGCGGGAGAGTTCTCAATGAGCAGTTCTTC,CASSTSGRVLNEQFF
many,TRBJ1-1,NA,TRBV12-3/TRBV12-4,TGTGCCAGCAGTTTAGCGCTAAAATGGGTTCTGGGTGCTTTCTTT,CASSLALKWVLGAFF
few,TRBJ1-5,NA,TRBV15,TGTGCCACCAGCAGAGATCTCCAGGGTGGTCAGCCCCAGCATTTT,CATSRDLQGGQPQHF
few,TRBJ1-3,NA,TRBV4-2,TGTGCCAGCAGCCAGTTCCCGGACAGCTCTGGAAACACCATATATTTT,CASSQFPDSSGNTIYF
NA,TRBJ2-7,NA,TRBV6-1,TGTGCGATCTGTGGGAGATCCTACGAGCAGTACTTC,CAICGRSYEQYF
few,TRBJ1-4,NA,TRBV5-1,TGCGCCAGCAGCTTGGAGTGGGGGGGTGAAAAACTGTTTTTT,CASSLEWGGEKLFF
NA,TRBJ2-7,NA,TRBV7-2,TGTGCCAGCAGCCCAACAGGGTTCCGTCTTTACGAGCAGTACTTC,CASSPTGFRLYEQYF
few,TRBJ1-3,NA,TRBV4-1,TGCGCCAGCAGCCAAGGCCAGGGGAAATCGCTCGGAAACACCATATATTTT,CASSQGQGKSLGNTIYF
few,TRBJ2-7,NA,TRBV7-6,TGTGCCAGCAGCTACCCCCCGTCCACCGGGACATTCTACGAGCAGTACTTC,CASSYPPSTGTFYEQYF
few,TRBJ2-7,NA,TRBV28,TGTGCCAGCAGTTTATCCCCCGGGACTGCGGTTGGGATATACTTC,CASSLSPGTAVGIYF
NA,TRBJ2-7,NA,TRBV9,TGTGCCAGCAGCGTAACTCCAGCGGGCTACGAGCAGTACTTC,CASSVTPAGYEQYF
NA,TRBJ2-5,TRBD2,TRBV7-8,TGTGCCAGCAGCTTCCGCCCTAGGGGACTAGCGGGAGTAGAGACCCAGTACTTC,CASSFRPRGLAGVETQYF
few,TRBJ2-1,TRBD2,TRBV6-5,TGTGCCAGCAGTTACGCTAGCGGGAGCCCCTACAATGAGCAGTTCTTC,CASSYASGSPYNEQFF
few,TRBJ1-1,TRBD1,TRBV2,TGTGCCAGCAACGAACAGGGGGCGTTGAACACTGAAGCTTTCTTT,CASNEQGALNTEAFF
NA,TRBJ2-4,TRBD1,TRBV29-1,TGCAGCGTTGGGGGCCTGGGACAGGCCAAAAACATTCAGTACTTC,CSVGGLGQAKNIQYF
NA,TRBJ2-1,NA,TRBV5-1,TGCGCCAGCAGCTTGTGGGAGGACCTTTACAATGAGCAGTTCTTC,CASSLWEDLYNEQFF
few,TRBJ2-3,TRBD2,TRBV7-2,TGTGCCAGCAGCTTAGGGCGAGCGGGAGGGACTCCCACAGATACGCAGTATTTT,CASSLGRAGGTPTDTQYF
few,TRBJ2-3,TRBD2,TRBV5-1,TGCGCCAGCAGCCCTTCCCTAGCGGGAGTGGCAGATACGCAGTATTTT,CASSPSLAGVADTQYF
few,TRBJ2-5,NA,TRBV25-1,TGTGCCAGCAGTTGGAAAGAGACCCAGTACTTC,CASSWKETQYF
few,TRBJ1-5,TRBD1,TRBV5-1,TGCGCCAGCAGCTGGGGAGGGGGCGATAGCAATCAGCCCCAGCATTTT,CASSWGGGDSNQPQHF
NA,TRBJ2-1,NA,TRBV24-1,TGTGCCACCAGTGATTTGACCGGGCAGTTCTTC,CATSDLTGQFF
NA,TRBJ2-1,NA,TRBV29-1,TGCAGCGTTGACCGGACGGTTTCCAATGAGCAGTTCTTC,CSVDRTVSNEQFF
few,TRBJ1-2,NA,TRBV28,TGTGCCAGCATGCCAAGGGGGGGACATCCTAACTATGGCTACACCTTC,CASMPRGGHPNYGYTF
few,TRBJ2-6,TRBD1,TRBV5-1,TGCGCCAGCAGCTTGGCCCCAGGGGGCTCTTCAGGGGCCAACGTCCTGACTTTC,CASSLAPGGSSGANVLTF
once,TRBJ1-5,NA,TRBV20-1,TGCAGTGCTACTGAAGGGGTGGGGGGCACAAATCAGCCCCAGCATTTT,CSATEGVGGTNQPQHF
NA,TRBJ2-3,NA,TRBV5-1,TGCGCCAGCAGCTTGGATGTTTCGGGAGATACGCAGTATTTT,CASSLDVSGDTQYF